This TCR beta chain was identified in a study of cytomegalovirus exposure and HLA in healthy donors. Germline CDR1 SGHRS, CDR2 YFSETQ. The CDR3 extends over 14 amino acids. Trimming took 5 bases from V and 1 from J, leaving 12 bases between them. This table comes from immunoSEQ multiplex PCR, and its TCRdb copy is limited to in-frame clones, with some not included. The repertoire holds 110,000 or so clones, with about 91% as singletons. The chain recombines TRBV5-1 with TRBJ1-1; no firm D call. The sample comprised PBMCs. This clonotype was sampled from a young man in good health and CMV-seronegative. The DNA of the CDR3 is TGCGCCAGCAGTATCGACACCGAGAACACTGAAGCTTTCTTT. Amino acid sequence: CASSIDTENTEAFF.